These T cell receptor beta chains were read from a single sample in a study of blood T cell repertoires in COVID-19. Clones were sequenced by immunoSEQ multiplex PCR, and TCRdb holds only the in-frame ones, with some missing. The sample yields around 240,000 clones, 80% to 90% seen once. The specimen was PBMCs or T cells enriched from blood (not recorded which). The receptor set was obtained from a woman between 50 and 59 years old who had recovered from COVID-19. CDR3s include the opening cysteine and the closing phenylalanine or tryptophan. Each record gives: V gene, clone size, D gene, J gene, CDR3 DNA, CDR3 protein. A D gene is named only where the DNA matches it firmly. Some rows mark clone size as missing; the rest say once, few, many or name a class of expanded clone.

V gene: TRBV4-1; clone size: .; D gene: TRBD2; J gene: TRBJ2-3; CDR3 DNA: TGCGCCAGCAGCCCAGGGACTAGCGGGAGCACAGATACGCAGTATTTT; CDR3 protein: CASSPGTSGSTDTQYF
V gene: TRBV11-2; clone size: .; D gene: .; J gene: TRBJ1-2; CDR3 DNA: TGTGCCAGCAGCCCCGTACGGGACACCAACTATGGCTACACCTTC; CDR3 protein: CASSPVRDTNYGYTF
V gene: TRBV7-8; clone size: .; D gene: TRBD2; J gene: TRBJ2-1; CDR3 DNA: TGTGCCAGCAGCTTAGTTAACGGGAGGGGCCGGGGCGATGAGCAGTTCTTC; CDR3 protein: CASSLVNGRGRGDEQFF
V gene: TRBV11-2; clone size: .; D gene: TRBD2; J gene: TRBJ2-5; CDR3 DNA: TGTGCCAGCAGCTTGCTAGCGGGAGGTTGGGAGACCCAGTACTTC; CDR3 protein: CASSLLAGGWETQYF
V gene: TRBV28; clone size: .; D gene: TRBD2; J gene: TRBJ2-1; CDR3 DNA: TGTGCCAGCAGGATGGGACTAGCGGTGAGGGATGAGCAGTTCTTC; CDR3 protein: CASRMGLAVRDEQFF
V gene: TRBV12-3/TRBV12-4; clone size: .; D gene: .; J gene: TRBJ2-7; CDR3 DNA: TGTGCCAGCACGGGAGAGCAGTACTTC; CDR3 protein: CASTGEQYF
V gene: TRBV30; clone size: once; D gene: .; J gene: TRBJ1-1; CDR3 DNA: TGTGCCTGGTCCCCCCAGGGGTTTGAAGCTTTCTTT; CDR3 protein: CAWSPQGFEAFF
V gene: TRBV6-1; clone size: .; D gene: .; J gene: TRBJ1-5; CDR3 DNA: TGTGCCAGCAGTGAATGGTCAGCGAATAGCAATCAGCCCCAGCATTTT; CDR3 protein: CASSEWSANSNQPQHF
V gene: TRBV28; clone size: few; D gene: .; J gene: TRBJ1-1; CDR3 DNA: TGTGCCAGCAGTTTGGTTTCGGACACTGAAGCTTTCTTT; CDR3 protein: CASSLVSDTEAFF
V gene: TRBV19; clone size: .; D gene: .; J gene: TRBJ1-5; CDR3 DNA: TGTGCCAGTACTACCAGACAGGAGTATCAGCCCCAGCATTTT; CDR3 protein: CASTTRQEYQPQHF
V gene: TRBV7-9; clone size: .; D gene: TRBD1; J gene: TRBJ2-1; CDR3 DNA: TGTGCCAGCAGCTTCCCAGGGGGTCTATACAATGAGCAGTTCTTC; CDR3 protein: CASSFPGGLYNEQFF
V gene: TRBV19; clone size: .; D gene: .; J gene: TRBJ1-1; CDR3 DNA: TGTGCCAGTAGTAAGGACAGCCCTGAAGCTTTCTTT; CDR3 protein: CASSKDSPEAFF
V gene: TRBV20-1; clone size: .; D gene: TRBD1; J gene: TRBJ2-7; CDR3 DNA: TGCACCGGACAGGCTCTGTACGAGCAGTACTTC; CDR3 protein: CTGQALYEQYF
V gene: TRBV28; clone size: .; D gene: .; J gene: TRBJ1-3; CDR3 DNA: TGTGCCAGCAGTTTAGGGCTCTCTGGAAACACCATATATTTT; CDR3 protein: CASSLGLSGNTIYF
V gene: TRBV2; clone size: once; D gene: .; J gene: TRBJ1-1; CDR3 DNA: TGTGCCAGCAGTGCGTACGGACAGTTAAACACTGAAGCTTTCTTT; CDR3 protein: CASSAYGQLNTEAFF
V gene: TRBV3-1/TRBV3-2; clone size: .; D gene: .; J gene: TRBJ1-1; CDR3 DNA: TGTGCCAGCAGCCAGCGGGGAGGTGAAGCTTTCTTT; CDR3 protein: CASSQRGGEAFF
V gene: TRBV5-1; clone size: .; D gene: TRBD1; J gene: TRBJ2-7; CDR3 DNA: TGCGCCAGCAGCTTGGGGGGACAGGGCTACGAGCAGTACTTC; CDR3 protein: CASSLGGQGYEQYF
V gene: TRBV30; clone size: few; D gene: .; J gene: TRBJ1-6; CDR3 DNA: TGTGCCTGGAGTGCAGGAGGTAACTCCTATAATTCACCCCTCCACTTT; CDR3 protein: CAWSAGGNSYNSPLHF
V gene: TRBV27; clone size: .; D gene: TRBD2; J gene: TRBJ2-1; CDR3 DNA: TGTGCCAGCAGTTTACTGTTTGGACTAGCGGGAGGGCCGCTTGCCAATGAGCAGTTCTTC; CDR3 protein: CASSLLFGLAGGPLANEQFF
V gene: TRBV29-1; clone size: .; D gene: TRBD1; J gene: TRBJ1-1; CDR3 DNA: TGCAGCGTGGGACAGGGGACGAACACTGAAGCTTTCTTT; CDR3 protein: CSVGQGTNTEAFF
V gene: TRBV15; clone size: .; D gene: TRBD1; J gene: TRBJ1-2; CDR3 DNA: TGTGCCACCAGCAGATTTTCTGGACAGGAATACTATGGCTACACCTTC; CDR3 protein: CATSRFSGQEYYGYTF
V gene: TRBV6-5; clone size: .; D gene: .; J gene: TRBJ1-2; CDR3 DNA: TGTGCCAGCAGTTACTCGGGCAATTCTAACTATGGCTACACCTTC; CDR3 protein: CASSYSGNSNYGYTF
V gene: TRBV27; clone size: few; D gene: .; J gene: TRBJ1-1; CDR3 DNA: TGTGCCAGCTATAAAATGAACACTGAAGCTTTCTTT; CDR3 protein: CASYKMNTEAFF
V gene: TRBV6-5; clone size: .; D gene: TRBD1; J gene: TRBJ1-1; CDR3 DNA: TGTGCCAGCAGTAGGACAGGGACTGAAGCTTTCTTT; CDR3 protein: CASSRTGTEAFF
V gene: TRBV6-4; clone size: .; D gene: .; J gene: TRBJ1-6; CDR3 DNA: TGTGCCAGCAGTGGACCCCGCGGCGCTTTCTTGGGCTCCTATAATTCACCCCTCCACTTT; CDR3 protein: CASSGPRGAFLGSYNSPLHF
V gene: TRBV3-1/TRBV3-2; clone size: .; D gene: .; J gene: TRBJ2-2; CDR3 DNA: TGTGCCAGCAGCCAAGTTTTTACGGGTAACGGGGAGCTGTTTTTT; CDR3 protein: CASSQVFTGNGELFF
V gene: TRBV11-2; clone size: .; D gene: TRBD1; J gene: TRBJ2-7; CDR3 DNA: TGTGCCAGCAGCCTCACAGGGGCGGCCTACGAGCAGTACTTC; CDR3 protein: CASSLTGAAYEQYF
V gene: TRBV19; clone size: .; D gene: TRBD2; J gene: TRBJ2-3; CDR3 DNA: TGTGCCAGTAGAGATCTAGCGGCTTACACAGATACGCAGTATTTT; CDR3 protein: CASRDLAAYTDTQYF
V gene: TRBV14; clone size: few; D gene: .; J gene: TRBJ1-1; CDR3 DNA: TGTGCCAGCAGCCAGGACATGAACACTGAAGCTTTCTTT; CDR3 protein: CASSQDMNTEAFF
V gene: TRBV6-5; clone size: .; D gene: .; J gene: TRBJ1-1; CDR3 DNA: TGTGCCTCACAGGGTATGGACACTGAAGCTTTCTTT; CDR3 protein: CASQGMDTEAFF
V gene: TRBV3-1/TRBV3-2; clone size: .; D gene: TRBD2; J gene: TRBJ2-1; CDR3 DNA: TGTGCCAGCAGCCAAGATACCGGGGGGTTATACAATGAGCAGTTCTTC; CDR3 protein: CASSQDTGGLYNEQFF
V gene: TRBV28; clone size: .; D gene: TRBD1; J gene: TRBJ2-7; CDR3 DNA: TGTGCCAGCAGTCTACAGGGGCCTTCGTCCTACGAGCAGTACTTC; CDR3 protein: CASSLQGPSSYEQYF
V gene: TRBV28; clone size: .; D gene: TRBD2; J gene: TRBJ2-1; CDR3 DNA: TGTGCCAGTAGTAACGAGCGGGAGTATTACAATGAGCAGTTCTTC; CDR3 protein: CASSNEREYYNEQFF
V gene: TRBV6-6; clone size: .; D gene: TRBD1; J gene: TRBJ1-4; CDR3 DNA: TGTGCCGGAAGGGGGCGGAGTGAAAAACTGTTTTTT; CDR3 protein: CAGRGRSEKLFF
V gene: TRBV19; clone size: few; D gene: .; J gene: TRBJ1-5; CDR3 DNA: TGTGCCAGTAGTACCCAGGTCAATCAGCCCCAGCATTTT; CDR3 protein: CASSTQVNQPQHF
V gene: TRBV28; clone size: .; D gene: .; J gene: TRBJ2-3; CDR3 DNA: TGTGCCAGCAGTCTTACAAGCACAGATACGCAGTATTTT; CDR3 protein: CASSLTSTDTQYF
V gene: TRBV6-5; clone size: .; D gene: TRBD1; J gene: TRBJ2-7; CDR3 DNA: TGTGCCAGCAGTTACTCAGGGGGCGAATACGAGCAGTACTTC; CDR3 protein: CASSYSGGEYEQYF
V gene: TRBV2; clone size: .; D gene: TRBD1; J gene: TRBJ1-2; CDR3 DNA: TGTGCCAGCACCTCACAGGGGGGGAAAGGCTATGGCTACACCTTC; CDR3 protein: CASTSQGGKGYGYTF
V gene: TRBV5-5; clone size: .; D gene: TRBD1; J gene: TRBJ1-3; CDR3 DNA: TGTGCCAGCAGCGAAAGGACAGGGTCCCTCTCTGGAAACACCATATATTTT; CDR3 protein: CASSERTGSLSGNTIYF
V gene: TRBV11-2; clone size: .; D gene: TRBD1; J gene: TRBJ1-2; CDR3 DNA: TGTGCCAGCAGCGGGTCCGGGACAGGGGTTAACTATGGCTACACCTTC; CDR3 protein: CASSGSGTGVNYGYTF
V gene: TRBV3-1/TRBV3-2; clone size: .; D gene: TRBD2; J gene: TRBJ2-7; CDR3 DNA: TGTGCCAGCAGCCAAGGAGCGGGAGTGATTAACGAGCAGTACTTC; CDR3 protein: CASSQGAGVINEQYF
V gene: TRBV28; clone size: few; D gene: TRBD2; J gene: TRBJ2-1; CDR3 DNA: TGTGCCAGCAGATCGGGACTAGCGGCCTATTGGGACAATGAGCAGTTCTTC; CDR3 protein: CASRSGLAAYWDNEQFF
V gene: TRBV3-1/TRBV3-2; clone size: .; D gene: .; J gene: TRBJ1-1; CDR3 DNA: TGTGCCAGCAGCCAAGTGGAGGGGCGAGCTTTCTTT; CDR3 protein: CASSQVEGRAFF
V gene: TRBV6-2/TRBV6-3; clone size: .; D gene: .; J gene: TRBJ2-2; CDR3 DNA: TGTGCCAGCAGTCTAATTTCCACCGGGGAGCTGTTTTTT; CDR3 protein: CASSLISTGELFF